A single sample is the source of the 14 T cell receptor beta chains below, sequenced in a study of cytomegalovirus exposure and HLA in healthy donors. Method: immunoSEQ multiplex PCR; TCRdb's copy keeps in-frame clones and lacks some. The sample yields approximately 180,000 clones, approximately 90% seen once. The sample consisted of PBMCs. Receptors originate from a woman aged 25 to 39 in good health and CMV-seronegative.

The chain carries TRBV7-9 and TRBJ2-7; perhaps TRBD2 as D (5 bases). This CDR3 is built from 13 residues. Germline lookup yields CDR1 SEHNR and CDR2 FQNEAQ (reference sequence). The V end lost 1 base, the J end lost 11 bases, and 15 bases lay between the germline ends. In DNA, the CDR3 is TGTGCCAGCAGCTTAGGGGCATCCCTCGGGGAGTACTTC. Its protein product is CASSLGASLGEYF.

This rearrangement joins TRBV6-6 to TRBJ1-6, with 8 bases fitting TRBD1. CDR3 length equals 14 residues. Germline V CDR1 and CDR2: MNHNY, SVGAGI (reference sequence). After removal of 6 bases from V and 9 bases from J, the junction contained 7 bases not matched to a gene. CDR3: CASRLDREVSPLHF. CDR3 DNA sequence: TGTGCCAGCAGATTGGACAGGGAGGTTTCACCCCTCCACTTT.

In its sample, this clone was seen once. The chain links TRBV30 to TRBJ2-1; maybe TRBD2 (8 bases). The CDR3 spans 14 residues. CDR1 GTSNPN and CDR2 SVGIG come from the germline V gene (reference sequence). Trimming took off 1 base at V and 7 bases at J, with 14 bases between the two ends. For the CDR3, the DNA is TGTGCCTGGAGTGGAGGGGGCGGGGGGAATGAGCAGTTCTTC. Protein: CAWSGGGGGNEQFF.

The chain combines TRBV7-6 with TRBJ2-1, with 11 bases fitting TRBD2. This CDR3 spans 16 amino acids. With V trimmed by 5 bases and J by 10 bases, 13 bases remained unmatched. Germline lookup yields CDR1 SGHVS and CDR2 FNYEAQ. CDR3 DNA: TGTGCCAGCAGCCCAATAGCGGGGGGGCCGCTCGGCGAGCAGTTCTTC. This gives the protein CASSPIAGGPLGEQFF. Full variable domain (rest looked up from reference TRBV7-6 and TRBJ2-1): GAGVSQSPRYKVTKRGQDVALRCDPISGHVSLYWYRQALGQGPEFLTYFNYEAQQDKSGLPNDRFSAERPEGSISTLTIQRTEQRDSAMYRCASSPIAGGPLGEQFFGPGTRLTVL.

The V gene is TRBV30, the J gene TRBJ2-5, with D tentatively TRBD2 (6 bases). The CDR3 has 16 amino acids. Germline V gene sequence: CDR1 GTSNPN, CDR2 SVGIG (reference sequence). Trimming cost V 0 bases and J 4 bases, with 18 bases left between them. The CDR3, as DNA: TGTGCCTGGAGTGTACGGAATAGCGGTGGTGGAGAGACCCAGTACTTC. Translated: CAWSVRNSGGGETQYF.

The sample holds a few counts of this clone. The chain links TRBV6-5 to TRBJ2-7; perhaps TRBD1 as D (6 bases). CDR3 length: 13 amino acids. Germline lookup yields CDR1 MNHEY and CDR2 SVGAGI. V lost 6 bases and J 6 bases, leaving 15 bases between the germline ends. DNA of the CDR3: TGTGCCAGCAGAGAACAGGGTACTCCCGAGCAGTACTTC. It encodes CASREQGTPEQYF.

The V gene is TRBV4-3, the J gene TRBJ1-1; no clear D gene. This CDR3 comprises 15 residues. With 1 base removed from V and 0 bases from J, the gap between germline ends came to 9 bases. Germline-derived CDR1 and CDR2 are LGHNA and YSLEER. In DNA, the CDR3 is TGCGCCAGCAGCCAAGTCAATAGATTGAACACTGAAGCTTTCTTT. Residues: CASSQVNRLNTEAFF.

The chain combines TRBV19 with TRBJ1-2; 8 bases align to TRBD1. V lost 4 bases, J lost 8 bases, and 15 bases stayed unmatched. CDR3 length equals 16 residues. The V gene's germline CDR1 is LNHDA and CDR2 SQIVND (reference sequence). As DNA, the CDR3 is TGTGCCAGTAGTACCCCGGGAATCGGACAGGGTGTCGGCTACACCTTC. This sequence encodes CASSTPGIGQGVGYTF.

The rearrangement joins TRBV7-2 to TRBJ2-7; no reliable D call. The germline gives CDR1 SGHTA, CDR2 FQGNSA. V lost 5 bases to trimming and J lost 2 bases, with 7 bases between them. There are 12 residues in the CDR3. This CDR3 is CASSPQTYEQYF. CDR3 coding DNA: TGTGCCAGCAGCCCACAGACCTACGAGCAGTACTTC.

The V gene is TRBV5-1, the J gene TRBJ2-2; 10 bases line up with TRBD1. The CDR3 is 16 residues long. J was trimmed by 2 bases and V by 4 bases; bases with no gene match: 5. Germline CDR1 and CDR2: SGHRS and YFSETQ. CDR3 sequence: CASSPGTGVNTGELFF. The CDR3 nucleotides are TGCGCCAGCAGCCCCGGGACAGGGGTTAACACCGGGGAGCTGTTTTTT.

The chain is built from TRBV9 and TRBJ1-3; a possible D gene is TRBD1 (6 bases). The CDR3 is made up of 16 amino acids. Germline V gives CDR1 SGDLS, CDR2 YYNGEE. The ends were cut back, 4 bases at V and 1 base at J, with 15 bases in the middle. CDR3 sequence (DNA): TGTGCCAGCAGCACCGGTCGGACAGCTTCTGGAAACACCATATATTTT. Protein: CASSTGRTASGNTIYF.

The chain couples TRBV6-5 to TRBJ2-5, with TRBD1 matching over 7 bases. Germline V CDR1 and CDR2: MNHEY, SVGAGI. This CDR3 has 14 residues. The J segment lost 2 bases and the V segment lost 5 bases, leaving 5 bases of the junction unmatched. CDR3: CASSPPGQQETQYF. In DNA, the CDR3 is TGTGCCAGCAGTCCTCCGGGACAGCAAGAGACCCAGTACTTC.

This clone has a handful of counts. The J gene is TRBJ1-5, the V gene TRBV27; 7 nucleotides match TRBD1. With V trimmed by 8 bases and J by 3 bases, 4 bases remained unmatched. This CDR3 comprises 13 residues. Germline loops: CDR1 MNHEY, CDR2 SMNVEV (reference sequence). The CDR3 loop reads CASQTGYNQPQHF. CDR3 bases: TGTGCCAGCCAGACAGGGTACAATCAGCCCCAGCATTTT.

This chain links TRBV20-1 with TRBJ2-3; D is unclear. Germline V gene data show CDR1 as DFQATT and CDR2 as SNEGSKA (reference sequence). There are 10 residues in the CDR3. This chain's CDR3 is CSARPDTQYF. For the CDR3, the DNA is TGCTCCGCGAGGCCAGATACGCAGTATTTT.